This TCR beta chain was found in a study of tumor-infiltrating lymphocytes in primary liver carcinoma. Study at large: The patient group consisted of men and women aged 30 to 69 years.

The count of this clonotype is one. Antigen: not known. A read error may produce the germline difference seen at one junction end. The CDR3 spans 15 residues. Germline-derived CDR1 and CDR2 are MGHRA and YSYEKL. Findings and limits, study-wide: Reduced overlap was seen in tumor-adjacent and tumor-blood pairs versus tumor region pairs.

The template, approximately 500 ng total RNA, yielded TCR beta cDNA made with a constant-region primer. Three nested multiplex PCR rounds, a slightly modified ARM-PCR, produced the libraries for TCR beta. In the first two PCR rounds, TRBV1-TRBV30 forward primers were paired with a C-beta reverse primer, and each round lasted approximately 9 cycles. TCRdb processed the multiplex PCR reads anew with MiXCR; each CDR3 protein has one entry. The sample records about 110,000 distinct CDR3 sequences, around 84% being singletons. Unsorted bulk tissue (roughly 17-34 mg) underwent RNA and DNA co-extraction. Those sampled were patients whose primary liver carcinoma was treated by surgical resection.

The receptor was derived from a man aged 35-49 years with primary liver carcinoma and hepatitis B virus infection. The chain has TRBV4-1 and TRBJ2-3; D uncertain. The material sequenced was liver tumor tissue from sampling region 3. Subset indicated: tumor region T3, left-lateral pole. CDR3 loop: CASSETGGTPDTQCF. The DNA of the CDR3 is TGCGCCAGCAGTGAGACTGGCGGTACGCCAGATACGCAGTGTTTT.